The following is a T cell receptor beta chain sequence with its context. This clone's antigen is unknown. Qualities for individual bases were not recorded, and no much larger clone is one base off. Receptor libraries were prepared by the immunoSEQ multiplex PCR assay. For most patients, genomic DNA was isolated with the Qiagen DNeasy Blood and Tissue Kit and sent frozen to Adaptive Biotechnologies for TCR sequencing. For most patients, high-throughput TCR-beta CDR3 sequencing of genomic DNA was performed by Adaptive Biotechnologies. The paper's processing steps were these. TCR sequencing data were retrieved from Adaptive's ImmunoSEQ software for around 20 patients, whereas a few other patients were processed with MiXCR and VDJtools. To correct CD4 versus CD8 sorting errors, sequences present in both subsets at a frequency ratio below 5:1 were removed. CDR3 nucleotide sequences shared by donor and recipient were removed because the origin of these sequences could not be assigned. To be classed as alloreactive, a clone needed at least 2-fold expansion over unstimulated cells and a minimum CFSE-low frequency of 0.002% (template counts) or 0.001% (read counts). Mappable clones were those detected in sequenced pre-transplant spleen, lymph node, or MLR CFSE-low populations of the donor or recipient. Cumulative frequency of alloreactive clones was calculated as a percentage of all sequences weighted by copy number. The table was pulled from immuneACCESS by TCRdb, which kept in-frame rearrangements only. Such tables lose some clones; where checked, under half of the loss comes from unresolved V genes, and the rest has no known cause. That table furnishes V, J and clone size, whereas the DNA furnished D and trimming. The sample includes approximately 90,000 clones, with around 83% observed a single time. 0.83% of the sample rests with the top ten.

The time point label, as the study defines it: cells obtained before transplantation from donor or recipient. CD3+CD4+ and CD3+CD8+ populations were FACS-sorted from unstimulated pre-transplant donor and recipient cells taken from spleen or lymph nodes. The data originate from a study of graft-versus-host responses after intestinal transplantation (dated by TCRdb to the early 2020s). Turning to the overall study: Recipients received multivisceral, liver-intestinal, or isolated intestinal transplants. Every recipient was given anti-thymocyte globulin induction, followed by around three years of maintenance tacrolimus and steroids. After intestinal transplantation, graft-versus-host and host-versus-graft alloreactive T cell clones in the graft, circulation and bone marrow were tracked using bulk TCR-beta CDR3 sequencing. To identify alloreactive clones, pre-transplant mixed lymphocyte reaction products were sequenced and compared with unstimulated pre-transplant donor and recipient T cells. Of the roughly 25 intestinal transplant recipients enrolled in the cohort, one of whom was a retransplant, a few patients without pretransplant specimens were excluded. A peak of at least 4% donor T cells among recipient peripheral blood mononuclear cells was the definition used for donor T cell macrochimerism. Instead of going to the commercial service, samples from a few later patients were sequenced in-house on an Illumina MiSeq and processed with MiXCR. Overall study outcomes, separate from this receptor: The relatively low number and heterogeneity of intestinal transplant patients limited the conclusions. Early after transplant, peak levels of circulating GvH clones were associated with declines in HvG clones. In the allografts of patients with donor T cell macrochimerism, GvH to HvG T cell clonal ratios were high. GvH clones turned up in recipient bone marrow, with some appearing earlier in ileal mucosa or blood, a pattern consistent with an intestinal mucosal origin.

Sequences MGHRA (CDR1) and YSYEKL (CDR2) are obtained from the germline V gene. The junction carries 18 bases between V and J, which are trimmed by 0 bases and 0 bases respectively. The CDR3 sequence holds 19 residues, the cysteine and phenylalanine included. Only the CDR3 DNA stays, 57 bases, in frame from base 1. The rearrangement combines TRBV4-1 with TRBJ1-5, and TRBD1 may be the D gene, going by 5 matching bases. Sequencing used unstimulated CD4+ T cells sorted from spleen or lymph node cells, obtained before intestinal transplant. This clonotype originated in a human donor who received an intestinal transplant. The sequenced DNA: TGCGCCAGCAGCCAAGATCCCAACATAGGGGTTACTAGCAATCAGCCCCAGCATTTT. It encodes CASSQDPNIGVTSNQPQHF.